Listed below are T cell receptor beta chains from one sample, sequenced in a study of cytomegalovirus exposure and HLA in healthy donors. Clones were sequenced by immunoSEQ multiplex PCR, and TCRdb holds only the in-frame ones, with some missing. The sample has about 150,000 clones; around two thirds are singletons. The specimen sequenced was PBMCs. The source is a middle-aged woman in good health and CMV-seronegative. The CDR3 runs from the conserved cysteine through the conserved F or W. The D gene is left open where the match is weak. Only some rows state a clone size, as once, few, many or a class for expanded clones.

j_gene	v_gene	d_gene	abundance	CDR3aa	CDR3nt
TRBJ2-3	TRBV9	TRBD2	NA	CASSVGLAGDSTDTQYF	TGTGCCAGCAGCGTAGGACTAGCGGGGGATAGCACAGATACGCAGTATTTT
TRBJ2-2	TRBV5-4	TRBD2	few	CASSLAGGWTGELFF	TGTGCCAGCAGCTTGGCCGGGGGGTGGACCGGGGAGCTGTTTTTT
TRBJ1-4	TRBV15	NA	NA	CATSRGSDTNEKLFF	TGTGCCACCAGCAGAGGGAGTGACACTAATGAAAAACTGTTTTTT
TRBJ2-1	TRBV5-1	NA	few	CASSFERYNEQFF	TGCGCCAGCAGCTTCGAGAGGTACAATGAGCAGTTCTTC
TRBJ1-2	TRBV28	NA	NA	CASSPGANYGYTF	TGTGCCAGCAGTCCGGGAGCTAACTATGGCTACACCTTC
TRBJ1-2	TRBV7-9	TRBD1	NA	CASSFSQGAGYTF	TGTGCCAGCAGCTTCAGCCAGGGGGCTGGCTACACCTTT
TRBJ1-5	TRBV19	NA	NA	CASATSNQPQHF	TGTGCCAGTGCGACATCGAATCAGCCCCAGCATTTT
TRBJ2-7	TRBV5-1	TRBD1	NA	CASSLVATGGGEQYF	TGCGCCAGCAGCTTGGTGGCGACAGGGGGCGGCGAGCAGTACTTC
TRBJ1-2	TRBV5-1	TRBD1	NA	CASSPGQGAARYGYTF	TGCGCCAGCAGCCCGGGACAGGGGGCAGCTCGCTATGGCTACACCTTC
TRBJ2-2	TRBV19	NA	NA	CASSPTGLYTGELFF	TGTGCCAGTAGTCCTACAGGGTTGTACACCGGGGAGCTGTTTTTT
TRBJ1-2	TRBV30	NA	NA	CAWSVHPSGYTF	TGTGCCTGGAGTGTACACCCTTCGGGCTACACCTTC
TRBJ2-7	TRBV6-5	TRBD1	NA	CASSPNRGWYEQYF	TGTGCCAGCAGTCCTAACAGGGGCTGGTACGAGCAGTACTTC
TRBJ2-7	TRBV30	NA	NA	CAWRIEDEQYF	TGTGCCTGGAGGATAGAGGACGAGCAGTACTTC
TRBJ1-1	TRBV9	NA	NA	CASSPRVSMNTEAFF	TGTGCCAGCAGCCCCCGGGTATCAATGAACACTGAAGCTTTCTTT
TRBJ2-2	TRBV23-1	TRBD2	few	CASTGLAGANTGELFF	TGCGCCAGTACCGGACTAGCGGGGGCGAACACCGGGGAGCTGTTTTTT
TRBJ1-2	TRBV28	NA	few	CASSTHSYGYTF	TGTGCCAGCAGTACTCATAGCTATGGCTACACCTTC
TRBJ1-4	TRBV4-3	NA	few	CASSQESGSGLGKLFF	TGCGCCAGCAGCCAAGAATCGGGCAGCGGGCTAGGAAAACTGTTTTTT
TRBJ2-5	TRBV2	TRBD1	NA	CASSARQGTGETQYF	TGTGCCAGCAGTGCGAGACAGGGGACAGGGGAGACCCAGTACTTC
TRBJ2-3	TRBV9	NA	NA	CASSVSGFTDTQYF	TGTGCCAGCAGCGTGAGCGGTTTCACAGATACGCAGTATTTT
TRBJ2-1	TRBV5-1	NA	NA	CASSLAGLTNEQFF	TGCGCCAGCAGCTTGGCAGGGCTAACCAATGAGCAGTTCTTC
TRBJ2-7	TRBV2	NA	few	CASSPYRDYEQYF	TGTGCCAGCAGTCCCTACAGGGACTACGAGCAGTACTTC
TRBJ2-7	TRBV20-1	NA	NA	CSAKGDYEQYF	TGCAGTGCTAAAGGGGACTACGAGCAGTACTTC
TRBJ1-2	TRBV19	TRBD1	NA	CASSIARGRGQGGYTF	TGTGCCAGTAGTATAGCCCGCGGCAGGGGGCAGGGTGGCTACACCTTC
TRBJ2-3	TRBV5-1	TRBD1	NA	CASSLGQGSTDTQYF	TGCGCCAGCAGCTTGGGACAGGGTAGTACAGATACGCAGTATTTT
TRBJ1-2	TRBV14	NA	NA	CASSPGLYGYTF	TGTGCCAGCAGCCCGGGACTCTATGGCTACACCTTC
TRBJ2-7	TRBV7-9	NA	NA	CASSPGGTEVYEQYF	TGTGCCAGCAGTCCGGGGGGGACAGAAGTCTACGAGCAGTACTTC
TRBJ1-2	TRBV2	NA	NA	CASRNHTGDNYGYTF	TGTGCCAGCAGAAACCACACAGGCGATAACTATGGCTACACCTTC
TRBJ1-5	TRBV7-2	NA	NA	CASSLGNSVNQPQHF	TGTGCCAGCAGCTTAGGTAACAGTGTCAATCAGCCCCAGCATTTT
TRBJ1-1	TRBV7-3	NA	NA	CASSRQVNTEAFF	TGTGCCAGCAGCCGACAGGTTAACACTGAAGCTTTCTTT